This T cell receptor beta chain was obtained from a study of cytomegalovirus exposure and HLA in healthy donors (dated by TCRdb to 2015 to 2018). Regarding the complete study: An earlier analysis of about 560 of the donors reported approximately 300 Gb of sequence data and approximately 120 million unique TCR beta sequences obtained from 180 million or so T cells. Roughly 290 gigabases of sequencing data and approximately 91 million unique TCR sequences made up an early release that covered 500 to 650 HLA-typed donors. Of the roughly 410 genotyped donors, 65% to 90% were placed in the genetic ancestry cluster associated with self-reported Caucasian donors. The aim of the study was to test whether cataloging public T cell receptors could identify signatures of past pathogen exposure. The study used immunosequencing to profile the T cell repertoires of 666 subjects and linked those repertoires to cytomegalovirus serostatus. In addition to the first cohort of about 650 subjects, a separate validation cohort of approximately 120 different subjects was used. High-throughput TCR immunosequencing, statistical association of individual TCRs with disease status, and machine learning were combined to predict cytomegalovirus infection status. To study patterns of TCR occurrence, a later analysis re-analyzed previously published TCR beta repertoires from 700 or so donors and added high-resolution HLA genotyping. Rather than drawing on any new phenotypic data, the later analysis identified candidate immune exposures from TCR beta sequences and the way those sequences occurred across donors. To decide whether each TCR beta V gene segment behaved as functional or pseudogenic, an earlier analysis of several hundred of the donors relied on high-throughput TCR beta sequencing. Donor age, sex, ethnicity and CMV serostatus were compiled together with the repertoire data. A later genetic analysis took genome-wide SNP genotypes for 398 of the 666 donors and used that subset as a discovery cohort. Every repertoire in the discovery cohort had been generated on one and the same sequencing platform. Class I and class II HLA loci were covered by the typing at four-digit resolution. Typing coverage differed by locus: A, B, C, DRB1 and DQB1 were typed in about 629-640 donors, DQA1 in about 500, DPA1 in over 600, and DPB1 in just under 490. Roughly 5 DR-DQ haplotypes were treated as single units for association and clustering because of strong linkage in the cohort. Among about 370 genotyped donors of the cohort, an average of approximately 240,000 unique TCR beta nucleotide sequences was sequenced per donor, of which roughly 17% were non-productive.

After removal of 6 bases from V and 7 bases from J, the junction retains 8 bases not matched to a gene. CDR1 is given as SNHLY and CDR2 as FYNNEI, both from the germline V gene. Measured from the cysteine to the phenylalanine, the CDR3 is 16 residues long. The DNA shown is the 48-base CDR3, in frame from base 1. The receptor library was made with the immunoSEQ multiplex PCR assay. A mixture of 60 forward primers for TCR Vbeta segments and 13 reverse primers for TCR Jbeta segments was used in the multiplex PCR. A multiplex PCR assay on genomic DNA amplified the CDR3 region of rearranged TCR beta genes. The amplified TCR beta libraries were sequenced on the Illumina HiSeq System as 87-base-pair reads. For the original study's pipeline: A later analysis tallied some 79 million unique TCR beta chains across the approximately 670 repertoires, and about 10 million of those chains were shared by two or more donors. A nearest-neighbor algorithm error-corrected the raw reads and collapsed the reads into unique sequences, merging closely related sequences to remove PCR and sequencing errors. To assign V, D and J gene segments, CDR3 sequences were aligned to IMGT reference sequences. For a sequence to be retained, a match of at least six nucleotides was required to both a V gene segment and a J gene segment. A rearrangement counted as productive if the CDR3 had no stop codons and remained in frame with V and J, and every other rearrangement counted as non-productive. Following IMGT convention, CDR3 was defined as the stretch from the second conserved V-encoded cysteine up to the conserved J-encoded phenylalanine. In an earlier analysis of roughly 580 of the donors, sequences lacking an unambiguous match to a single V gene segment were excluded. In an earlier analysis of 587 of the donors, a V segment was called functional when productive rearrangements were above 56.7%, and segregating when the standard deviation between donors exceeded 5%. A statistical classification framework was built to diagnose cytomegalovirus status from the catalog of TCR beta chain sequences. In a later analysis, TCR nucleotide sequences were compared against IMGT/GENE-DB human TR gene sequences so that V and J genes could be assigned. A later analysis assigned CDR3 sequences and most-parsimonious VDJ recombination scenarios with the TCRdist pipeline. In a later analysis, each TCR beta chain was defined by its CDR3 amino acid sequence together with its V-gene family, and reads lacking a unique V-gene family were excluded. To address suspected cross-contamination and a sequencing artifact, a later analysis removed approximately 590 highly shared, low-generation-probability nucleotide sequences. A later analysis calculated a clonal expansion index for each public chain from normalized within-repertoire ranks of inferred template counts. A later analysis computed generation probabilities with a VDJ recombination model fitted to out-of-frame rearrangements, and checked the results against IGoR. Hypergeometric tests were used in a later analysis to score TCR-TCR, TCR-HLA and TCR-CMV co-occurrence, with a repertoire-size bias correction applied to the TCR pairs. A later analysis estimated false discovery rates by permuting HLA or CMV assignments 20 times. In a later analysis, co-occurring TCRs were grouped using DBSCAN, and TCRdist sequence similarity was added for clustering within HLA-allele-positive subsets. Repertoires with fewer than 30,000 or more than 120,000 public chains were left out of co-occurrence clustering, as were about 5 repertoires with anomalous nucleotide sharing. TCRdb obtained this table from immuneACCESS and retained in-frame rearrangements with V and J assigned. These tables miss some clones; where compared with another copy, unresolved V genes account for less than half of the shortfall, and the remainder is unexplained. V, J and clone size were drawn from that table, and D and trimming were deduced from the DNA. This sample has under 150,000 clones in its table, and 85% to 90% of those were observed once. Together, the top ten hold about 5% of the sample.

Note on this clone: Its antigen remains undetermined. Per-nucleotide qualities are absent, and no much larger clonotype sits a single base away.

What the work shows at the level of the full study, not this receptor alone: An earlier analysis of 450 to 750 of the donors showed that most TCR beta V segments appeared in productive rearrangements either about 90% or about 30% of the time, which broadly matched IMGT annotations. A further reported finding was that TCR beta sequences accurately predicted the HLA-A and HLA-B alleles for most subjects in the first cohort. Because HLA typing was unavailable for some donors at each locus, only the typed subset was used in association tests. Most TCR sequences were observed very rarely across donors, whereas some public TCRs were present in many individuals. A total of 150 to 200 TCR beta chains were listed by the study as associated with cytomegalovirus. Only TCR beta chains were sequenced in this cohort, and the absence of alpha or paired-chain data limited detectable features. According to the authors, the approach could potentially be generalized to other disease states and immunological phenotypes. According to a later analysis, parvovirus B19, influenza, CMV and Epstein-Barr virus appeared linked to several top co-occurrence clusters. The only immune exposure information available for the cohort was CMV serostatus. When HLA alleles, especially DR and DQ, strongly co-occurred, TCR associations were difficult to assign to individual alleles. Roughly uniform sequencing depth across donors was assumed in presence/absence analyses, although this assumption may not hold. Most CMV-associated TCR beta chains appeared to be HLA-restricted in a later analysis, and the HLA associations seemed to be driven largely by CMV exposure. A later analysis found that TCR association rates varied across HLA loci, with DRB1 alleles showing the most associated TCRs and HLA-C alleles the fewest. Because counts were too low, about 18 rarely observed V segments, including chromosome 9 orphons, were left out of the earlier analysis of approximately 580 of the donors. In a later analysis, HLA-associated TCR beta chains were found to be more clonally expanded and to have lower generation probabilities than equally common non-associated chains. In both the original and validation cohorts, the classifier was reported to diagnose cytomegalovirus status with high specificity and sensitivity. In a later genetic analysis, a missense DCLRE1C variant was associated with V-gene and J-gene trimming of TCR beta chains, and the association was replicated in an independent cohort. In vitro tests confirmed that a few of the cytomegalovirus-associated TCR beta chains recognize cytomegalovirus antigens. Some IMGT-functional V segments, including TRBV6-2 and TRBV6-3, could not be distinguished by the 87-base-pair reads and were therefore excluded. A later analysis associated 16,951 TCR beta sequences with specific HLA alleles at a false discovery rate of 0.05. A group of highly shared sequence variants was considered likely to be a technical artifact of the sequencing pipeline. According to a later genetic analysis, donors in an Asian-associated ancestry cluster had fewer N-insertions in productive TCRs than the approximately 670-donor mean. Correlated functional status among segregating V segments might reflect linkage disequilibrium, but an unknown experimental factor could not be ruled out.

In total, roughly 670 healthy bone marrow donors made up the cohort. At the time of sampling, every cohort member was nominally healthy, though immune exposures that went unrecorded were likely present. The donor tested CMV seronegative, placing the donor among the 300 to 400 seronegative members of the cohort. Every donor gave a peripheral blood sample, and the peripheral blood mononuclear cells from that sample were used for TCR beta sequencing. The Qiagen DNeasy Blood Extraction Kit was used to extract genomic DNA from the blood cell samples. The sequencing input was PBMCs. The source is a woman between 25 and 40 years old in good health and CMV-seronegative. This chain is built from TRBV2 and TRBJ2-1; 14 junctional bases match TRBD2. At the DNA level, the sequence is TGTGCCAGCAGCCACCTGACTAGCGGGGGGGCAAATGAGCAGTTCTTC. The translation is CASSHLTSGGANEQFF. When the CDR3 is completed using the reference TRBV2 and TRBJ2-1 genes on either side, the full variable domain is EPEVTQTPSHQVTQMGQEVILRCVPISNHLYFYWYRQILGQKVEFLVSFYNNEISEKSEIFDDQFSVERPDGSNFTLKIRSTKLEDSAMYFCASSHLTSGGANEQFFGPGTRLTVL.